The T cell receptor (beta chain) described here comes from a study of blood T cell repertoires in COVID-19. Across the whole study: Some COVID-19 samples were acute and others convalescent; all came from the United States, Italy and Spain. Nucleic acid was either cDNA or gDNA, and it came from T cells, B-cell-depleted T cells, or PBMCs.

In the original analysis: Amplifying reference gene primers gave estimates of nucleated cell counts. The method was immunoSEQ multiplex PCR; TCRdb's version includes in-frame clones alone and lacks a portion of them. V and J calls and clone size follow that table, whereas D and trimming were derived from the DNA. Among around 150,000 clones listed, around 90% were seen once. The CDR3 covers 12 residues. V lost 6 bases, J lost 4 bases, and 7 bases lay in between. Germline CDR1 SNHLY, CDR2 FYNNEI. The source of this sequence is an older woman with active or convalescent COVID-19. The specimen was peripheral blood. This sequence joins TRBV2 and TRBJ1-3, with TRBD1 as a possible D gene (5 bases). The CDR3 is CASRTDGNTIYF. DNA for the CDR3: TGTGCCAGCAGGACAGACGGAAACACCATATATTTT.